These T cell receptor beta chains were read from a single sample in a study of blood T cell repertoires in COVID-19. Sequenced by immunoSEQ multiplex PCR; TCRdb stores in-frame clones only, minus some. In the table there are 90,000 to 100,000 clones, roughly 80% of which are singletons. Material for sequencing was peripheral blood. Every receptor here comes from a woman aged 60-75 years with acute or convalescent COVID-19. The CDR3 runs from the conserved cysteine through the conserved F or W. A D gene is named only where the DNA matches it firmly. Clone size appears in some rows only: once, few, many, or a class for an expanded clone.

D,size,J,V,CDR3,DNA
.,.,TRBJ1-2,TRBV6-2/TRBV6-3,CASSLSNYGYTF,TGTGCCAGCAGCCTCAGTAACTATGGCTACACCTTC
TRBD2,.,TRBJ2-5,TRBV10-1,CASSEVTSGGVETQYF,TGCGCCAGCAGTGAGGTGACTAGCGGGGGAGTGGAGACCCAGTACTTC
.,.,TRBJ1-2,TRBV2,CASSEMGHLNNYGYTF,TGTGCCAGCAGTGAAATGGGACACCTAAATAACTATGGCTACACCTTC
TRBD1,.,TRBJ1-1,TRBV5-6,CASSSRGLMGTEAFF,TGTGCCAGCAGCTCAAGGGGGCTTATGGGAACTGAAGCTTTCTTT
.,.,TRBJ1-2,TRBV6-1,CASSDQGLDGYTF,TGTGCCAGCAGTGACCAGGGGCTGGATGGCTACACCTTC
TRBD1,once,TRBJ1-2,TRBV6-1,CASSETGVGGYTF,TGTGCCAGCAGTGAAACAGGGGTGGGTGGCTACACCTTC
TRBD1,.,TRBJ1-1,TRBV11-2,CASSSYGTGKNTEAFF,TGTGCCAGCAGCTCCTACGGGACAGGAAAGAACACTGAAGCTTTCTTT
.,.,TRBJ2-3,TRBV19,CASSMDYTDTQYF,TGTGCCAGTAGTATGGACTATACAGATACGCAGTATTTT
.,.,TRBJ1-3,TRBV27,CASSLGGISGNTIYF,TGTGCCAGCAGTTTAGGGGGGATCTCTGGAAACACCATATATTTT
.,.,TRBJ1-1,TRBV6-1,CASSEIDRNTEAFF,TGTGCCAGCAGTGAAATTGACAGGAACACTGAAGCTTTCTTT
TRBD1,.,TRBJ2-1,TRBV5-4,CASSLGTGYYNEQFF,TGTGCCAGCAGCTTAGGGACAGGGTATTACAATGAGCAGTTCTTC
TRBD1,.,TRBJ1-2,TRBV4-1,CASSQDPAGGGGYTF,TGCGCCAGCAGCCAAGATCCGGCAGGGGGTGGTGGCTACACCTTC
.,.,TRBJ1-4,TRBV7-7,CASSSGFGTGLFF,TGTGCTAGCAGCTCCGGGTTCGGAACAGGGCTGTTTTTT
TRBD2,.,TRBJ2-4,TRBV18,CASSPPSGGAKNIQYF,TGTGCCAGCTCACCACCTAGCGGGGGGGCCAAAAACATTCAGTACTTC
TRBD1,.,TRBJ1-3,TRBV7-2,CASSSGQSGNTIYF,TGTGCCAGCAGCTCGGGACAGTCTGGAAACACCATATATTTT
TRBD1,.,TRBJ2-1,TRBV29-1,CSVRDRVSPNEQFF,TGCAGCGTTCGGGACAGAGTAAGTCCCAATGAGCAGTTCTTC
.,.,TRBJ1-1,TRBV19,CASSIAGPLNTEAFF,TGTGCCAGTAGTATAGCTGGCCCCCTGAACACTGAAGCTTTCTTT
.,.,TRBJ2-2,TRBV7-9,CASSTQTSTGELFF,TGTGCCAGCAGCACACAAACAAGTACCGGGGAGCTGTTTTTT
.,.,TRBJ1-2,TRBV7-9,CASTTLHPYGYTF,TGTGCCAGCACCACACTCCACCCTTATGGCTACACCTTC
.,.,TRBJ1-4,TRBV4-2,CASSQKGGSEKLFF,TGTGCCAGCAGCCAAAAAGGAGGGAGTGAAAAACTGTTTTTT
TRBD2,.,TRBJ2-3,TRBV28,CASRPSGGTTDTQYF,TGTGCCAGCAGGCCTAGCGGGGGGACCACAGATACGCAGTATTTT
.,.,TRBJ1-5,TRBV19,CASGPLSDQPQHF,TGTGCCAGTGGGCCCTTATCCGACCAGCCCCAGCATTTT
.,.,TRBJ1-2,TRBV5-1,CASSLSRLNYGYTF,TGCGCCAGCAGCTTGAGCAGGCTTAACTATGGCTACACCTTC
.,.,TRBJ2-5,TRBV7-5,CARNISRGGETPYF,TGTGCCAGAAACATCTCCCGGGGGGGGGAGACCCCGTACTTC
.,.,TRBJ2-1,TRBV15,CATSSVSNEQFF,TGTGCCACCAGCAGCGTGAGTAATGAGCAGTTCTTC
TRBD2,.,TRBJ2-7,TRBV7-2,CASSVGLAGGEQYF,TGTGCCAGCAGCGTCGGACTAGCGGGGGGCGAGCAGTACTTC
TRBD1,.,TRBJ1-3,TRBV28,CASSLGQGAYTIYF,TGTGCCAGCAGTTTAGGACAGGGGGCTTACACCATATATTTT
.,.,TRBJ2-2,TRBV5-1,CASSLLAANTGELFF,TGCGCCAGCAGCTTGCTGGCGGCGAACACCGGGGAGCTGTTTTTT
TRBD2,.,TRBJ2-1,TRBV3-1/TRBV3-2,CASSLRGLAGGEEQFF,TGTGCCAGCAGCCTTAGAGGACTAGCGGGGGGTGAAGAGCAGTTCTTC
.,.,TRBJ2-2,TRBV5-4,CASSSTGNSGELFF,TGTGCCAGCAGCTCAACAGGGAATTCCGGGGAGCTGTTTTTT
TRBD2,.,TRBJ2-6,TRBV19,CASSIRVSGGHGANVLTF,TGTGCCAGTAGTATCCGTGTTAGCGGGGGTCATGGGGCCAACGTCCTGACTTTC
.,.,TRBJ1-2,TRBV11-3,CASSLDREGYGYTF,TGTGCCAGCAGCTTAGACAGGGAGGGCTATGGCTACACCTTC
TRBD2,.,TRBJ2-3,TRBV30,CASLSRGARRQYF,TGTGCCTCCCTTTCGCGGGGGGCGCGAAGGCAGTATTTT
.,few,TRBJ1-2,TRBV7-2,CASSLAVAPTGGYTF,TGTGCCAGCAGCTTAGCGGTGGCTCCTACGGGTGGCTACACCTTC
TRBD2,.,TRBJ2-2,TRBV2,CASSGDGGATRELFF,TGTGCCAGCAGTGGGGACGGGGGGGCCACGAGGGAGCTGTTTTTT
.,few,TRBJ2-7,TRBV5-1,CASSLGTGSLSYEQYF,TGCGCCAGCAGCTTGGGAACGGGTTCTTTGTCCTACGAGCAGTACTTC
.,.,TRBJ1-1,TRBV28,CASSSYRADTEAFF,TGTGCCAGCAGTTCCTACAGGGCTGACACTGAAGCTTTCTTT
TRBD1,.,TRBJ1-2,TRBV5-1,CASSRDSHPYTF,TGCGCCAGCAGCCGGGACAGCCACCCCTACACCTTC
TRBD1,.,TRBJ2-7,TRBV5-1,CASSSSAQGAGEQYF,TGCGCCAGCAGCTCCTCCGCACAGGGGGCTGGCGAGCAGTACTTC
.,.,TRBJ1-3,TRBV4-2,CASSQEQGLDTIYF,TGTGCCAGCAGCCAAGAACAGGGCTTAGACACCATATATTTT
.,.,TRBJ2-1,TRBV29-1,CSVPARGTYNEQFF,TGCAGCGTTCCCGCCAGGGGAACCTACAATGAGCAGTTCTTC
TRBD2,once,TRBJ2-1,TRBV7-2,CASSLVREGEQFF,TGTGCCAGCAGCTTAGTTAGGGAGGGTGAGCAGTTCTTC
.,once,TRBJ1-6,TRBV3-1/TRBV3-2,CASSQTYSPLHF,TGTGCCAGCAGCCAGACTTATTCACCCCTCCACTTT
TRBD2,.,TRBJ2-1,TRBV5-1,CASSMGLDYNEQFF,TGCGCCAGCAGCATGGGACTAGATTACAATGAGCAGTTCTTC
TRBD2,.,TRBJ2-1,TRBV28,CASKTSGGYNEQFF,TGTGCCAGCAAAACTAGCGGGGGGTACAATGAGCAGTTCTTC
.,.,TRBJ1-6,TRBV4-2,CASSQAAGVGNSPLHF,TGTGCCAGCAGCCAAGCGGCAGGGGTAGGGAATTCACCCCTCCACTTT
.,.,TRBJ1-1,TRBV28,CASSLPAGGSTEAFF,TGTGCCAGCAGTTTGCCCGCGGGGGGGAGCACTGAAGCTTTCTTT
.,.,TRBJ1-4,TRBV6-4,CASSDHTELNEKLFF,TGTGCCAGCAGTGACCACACAGAGCTTAATGAAAAACTGTTTTTT
.,.,TRBJ1-2,TRBV28,CASSWAGGYGYTF,TGTGCCAGCAGTTGGGCCGGTGGCTATGGCTACACCTTC
.,few,TRBJ1-2,TRBV11-2,CASSFRGTYYGYTF,TGTGCCAGCAGCTTCAGGGGCACCTACTATGGCTACACCTTC